This T cell receptor (beta chain) was obtained from a study of blood T cell repertoires in COVID-19. Germline V gene sequence: CDR1 SGHRS, CDR2 YFSETQ. After removal of 3 bases from V and 0 bases from J, the junction contained 7 bases not matched to a gene. The CDR3 is 16 residues long. TCRdb's table, derived via immunoSEQ multiplex PCR, lists solely in-frame clones and lacks some. The table shows 200,000 to 300,000 clones, with about four fifths occurring only once. The gene calls are TRBV5-1 and TRBJ2-3, with TRBD2 identical over 7 bases. The material sequenced was peripheral blood. The sequence derives from a man aged 50 or older with acute or convalescent COVID-19. This chain's CDR3 is CASSSGTRGSTDTQYF. CDR3 bases: TGCGCCAGCAGCTCTGGAACGCGGGGGAGCACAGATACGCAGTATTTT.